This T cell receptor (beta chain) came from a study of OX40 agonist ivuxolimab in advanced cancers. As for the study in general: Patients were treated with intravenous ivuxolimab, dosed at 0.01 to 10 mg/kg and infused every 2 weeks. Study-wide points: There was clonal expansion of CD4+ and CD8+ blood T cells by week 6 at 0.1 to 3.0 mg/kg.

The germline gives CDR1 MDHEN, CDR2 SYDVKM. The CDR3 totals 15 residues. V lost 3 bases and J lost 1, with 12 bases in between. Patients were ineligible given autoimmune disease history or systemic immunosuppression. Concerning this clone: Its antigen is not known.

Only in-frame clones appear in the TCRdb table, and some are missing; sequencing was by immunoSEQ multiplex PCR. The sample carries 99,000 or so clones, approximately 93% recorded once. This sample comprised CD4+ or CD8+ T cells sorted from blood, obtained in a trial of the OX40 agonist ivuxolimab. This clonotype was sampled from an adult with an advanced solid tumor such as melanoma, head and neck, liver or kidney cancer. The genes are TRBV28 and TRBJ1-1; D call uncertain. The CDR3 here is CASSFATYPNTEAFF. DNA for the CDR3: TGTGCCAGCAGTTTCGCCACATACCCGAACACTGAAGCTTTCTTT.